This T cell receptor (beta chain) stems from a study of vaccination and CD4 T cells after COVID-19. Study-level background: SARS-CoV-2, HCoV-NL63, HCoV-OC43 and HCoV-229E supplied the overlapping spike peptides used to stimulate cells. General study findings and limits: Convalescent patients displayed a median 86.3% of reactive clones emerging only post-vaccination.

The Oncomine TCR Beta short-read assay sequenced DNA from cultured CD4+ T cells. TCRdb independently ran MiXCR on the PCR reads; one entry per CDR3 protein. The table records fewer than 25,000 distinct CDR3 sequences, around two fifths of them present only once. Stated time point: late sampling 161 to 241 days after vaccination in a few convalescent patients. The sample's treatment: approximately 9-day PBMC culture with coronavirus spike peptide pools or control peptides (ViraFEST assay). Investigators isolated CD4+ T cells by negative selection after 10 days of culture. The CDR3 loop spans 13 amino acids. The trim removed 8 bases at V and 3 bases at J, leaving 4 bases unmatched. Germline V gene lookup returns CDR1 ENHRY and CDR2 SYGVKD. As for this clonotype: As yet, its antigen is unknown.

The TCR originated in a human donor who had recovered from COVID-19. The sequencing here drew on CD4+ T cells from blood, cultured in vitro, taken about 7 months after SARS-CoV-2 vaccination. The chain recombines TRBV10-3 with TRBJ2-7; 10 positions agree with TRBD2. The CDR3 DNA is TGTGCCATCCGTACTAGCGGGGACTACGAGCAGTACTTC. Its translation is CAIRTSGDYEQYF.